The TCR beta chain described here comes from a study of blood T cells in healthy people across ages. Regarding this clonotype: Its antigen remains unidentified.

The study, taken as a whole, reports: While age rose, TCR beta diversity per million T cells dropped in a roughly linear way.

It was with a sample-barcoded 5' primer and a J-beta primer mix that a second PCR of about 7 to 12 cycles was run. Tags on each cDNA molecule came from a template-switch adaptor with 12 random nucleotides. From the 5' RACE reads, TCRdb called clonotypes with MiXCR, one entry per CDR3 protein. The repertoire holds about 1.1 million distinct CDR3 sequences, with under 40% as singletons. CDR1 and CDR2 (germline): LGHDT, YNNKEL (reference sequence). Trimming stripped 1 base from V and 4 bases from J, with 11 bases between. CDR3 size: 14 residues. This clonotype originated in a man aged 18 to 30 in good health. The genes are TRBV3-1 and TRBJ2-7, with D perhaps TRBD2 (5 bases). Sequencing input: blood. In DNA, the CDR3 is TGTGCCAGCAGCCAAGCCCCGCCGGGATACGAGCAGTACTTC. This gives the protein CASSQAPPGYEQYF.